The rows below give T cell receptor beta chains drawn from one sample of a study of blood T cell repertoires in COVID-19. The table came from immunoSEQ multiplex PCR; TCRdb's copy has only in-frame clones and leaves some out. The data show about 97,000 clones, 84% seen once. The sample comprised peripheral blood. The receptors here all came from a human donor in a cohort sampled during active COVID-19. Both conserved end residues are part of each CDR3. D genes are given only for firm matches. The listing skips clone size in some rows; elsewhere it reads once, few, many or a size class.

D	J	V	size	CDR3	DNA
.	TRBJ2-1	TRBV2	.	CASSEASGVNEQFF	TGTGCCAGCAGTGAAGCATCGGGTGTGAATGAGCAGTTCTTC
TRBD1	TRBJ1-4	TRBV6-5	.	CASWTGTNEKLFF	TGTGCCAGCTGGACAGGAACTAATGAAAAACTGTTTTTT
TRBD2	TRBJ2-5	TRBV7-2	.	CASSFSGGAETQYF	TGTGCCAGCAGCTTTAGCGGGGGGGCAGAGACCCAGTACTTC
.	TRBJ2-5	TRBV3-1/TRBV3-2	.	CASSQEVGPQETQYF	TGTGCCAGCAGCCAAGAGGTGGGGCCCCAGGAGACCCAGTACTTC
.	TRBJ2-3	TRBV5-1	.	CASSWAGTSTDTQYF	TGCGCCAGCAGCTGGGCGGGGACTAGCACAGATACGCAGTATTTT
TRBD2	TRBJ2-3	TRBV7-2	.	CASSLTSGGAGGTQYF	TGTGCCAGCAGCCTGACTAGCGGGGGGGCAGGAGGTACGCAGTATTTT
TRBD2	TRBJ2-3	TRBV5-1	once	CASSLVPGLAGGTADTQYF	TGCGCCAGCAGCTTGGTGCCTGGGCTAGCGGGGGGCACGGCAGATACGCAGTATTTT
TRBD2	TRBJ2-4	TRBV2	.	CASSVERGAAKNIQYF	TGTGCCAGCAGTGTAGAGCGGGGGGCAGCCAAAAACATTCAGTACTTC
.	TRBJ1-2	TRBV7-2	.	CASSLELGAGLGYTF	TGTGCCAGCAGCTTAGAGTTAGGGGCAGGGCTGGGCTACACCTTC
.	TRBJ1-5	TRBV7-2	.	CASSFSGSDQPQHF	TGTGCCAGCAGCTTTTCAGGGTCCGATCAGCCCCAGCATTTT
TRBD1	TRBJ1-5	TRBV6-1	few	CASSEAHRGRQPQHF	TGTGCCAGCAGTGAAGCTCACAGGGGGAGGCAGCCCCAGCATTTT
.	TRBJ2-7	TRBV6-2/TRBV6-3	.	CASSYPQAYEQYF	TGTGCCAGCAGTTACCCGCAGGCCTACGAGCAGTACTTC